The subject of this entry is one TCR beta chain. Its matching antigen is unknown. Assay: immunoSEQ multiplex PCR; the TCRdb copy retains only in-frame clones and omits some. The table has approximately 130,000 clones, over 85% seen once. Germline V gene data show CDR1 as MNHEY and CDR2 as SMNVEV (reference sequence). V shed 4 bases, J shed 5 bases, and the junction held 15 bases outside the gene matches. CDR3 size: 18 residues. The data belong to a study of T cell responses to AZD1222 COVID-19 vaccine. Overall study results and limits: Spike-wide vaccine-associated CD4 TCRs dominated at 160-218 and 743-854.

The sequence came from an adult in good health. The specimen comprised peripheral blood, sampled on day 0 of AZD1222 vaccination. The chain is built from TRBV27 and TRBJ2-3; 10 positions agree with TRBD2. CDR3 residues: CASSSLPPLAGVEDTQYF. The CDR3 nucleotides are TGTGCCAGCAGTTCTTTACCCCCTCTAGCGGGAGTTGAAGATACGCAGTATTTT.